The source of this T cell receptor beta chain is a study of CD8+ T cells in alopecia areata. Study-level background: Treatment comprised oral tofacitinib, 5 to 10 mg twice daily, in treated patients.

V lost 4 bases, J lost 1 base, and 9 bases lay in between. CDR3 length: 14 amino acids. Germline V gives CDR1 SGHDT, CDR2 YYEEEE. Extracted RNA was reverse transcribed into cDNA, the sequencing template. TCRdb keeps only in-frame clones here, not all; method: immunoSEQ multiplex PCR. This sample has roughly 280,000 clones, with around 64% found just once. This clone was seen more than once but under ten times. Its antigen is not identified. Whole-study results and caveats: Normal skin's resident alphabeta T cells are sequenced alongside lesional scalp T cells.

Regarding treatment: oral pan-JAK inhibitor, 5-10 mg twice daily. The sorting of PBMCs gave CD4+ and CD8+ T cells. This specimen was CD4+ T cells sorted from blood, taken at approximately week 51, from a patient treated with tofacitinib. The sequence derives from a human donor with alopecia areata. The rearrangement uses TRBV5-6 and TRBJ2-1; a weak D match, TRBD1 (6 bases). CDR3 bases: TGTGCCAGCAGCCTACAGGGATCCTACAATGAGCAGTTCTTC. Translated, it gives CASSLQGSYNEQFF.